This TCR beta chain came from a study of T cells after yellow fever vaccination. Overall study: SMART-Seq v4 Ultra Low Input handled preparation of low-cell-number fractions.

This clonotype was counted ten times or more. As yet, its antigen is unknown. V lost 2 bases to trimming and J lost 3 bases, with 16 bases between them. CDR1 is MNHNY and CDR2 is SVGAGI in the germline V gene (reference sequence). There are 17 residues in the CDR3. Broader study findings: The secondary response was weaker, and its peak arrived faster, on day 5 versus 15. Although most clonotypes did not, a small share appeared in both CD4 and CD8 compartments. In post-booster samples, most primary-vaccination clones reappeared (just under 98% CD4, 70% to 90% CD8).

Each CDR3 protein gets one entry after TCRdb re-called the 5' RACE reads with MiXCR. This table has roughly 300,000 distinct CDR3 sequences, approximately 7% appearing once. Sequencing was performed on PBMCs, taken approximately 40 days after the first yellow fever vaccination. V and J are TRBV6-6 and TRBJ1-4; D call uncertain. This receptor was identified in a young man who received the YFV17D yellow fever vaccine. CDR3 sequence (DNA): TGTGCCAGCAGTTACCCCCGGGCGGGGAAATCTAATGAAAAACTGTTTTTT. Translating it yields CASSYPRAGKSNEKLFF.